This note documents a single TCR beta chain sequence. Participants had their cohort set by participant-reported clinical history. Someone with COVID-19 had been met by exposed participants within 2 weeks before study entry. Germline trimming cut 1 base from V and 4 bases from J; bases unmatched to any gene: 12. Per the germline V gene, CDR1 is MGHRA and CDR2 is YSYEKL. This CDR3 is built from 18 residues. This sample was included in a study of blood T cell repertoires in COVID-19. Turning to the study itself: The United States, Italy and Spain were the sources of the acute and convalescent COVID-19 samples.

In the authors' methods: Using reference gene primer amplification, nucleated cell counts were estimated. Some clones are missing from TCRdb's copy, which holds only in-frame ones; the method was immunoSEQ multiplex PCR. From that table come the V and J calls and clone size; the DNA was used to work out D and trimming. The repertoire has 250,000 to 300,000 clones, roughly 80% of them found once; the top ten carry 5%. This TCR derives from a man aged 40-50 years who had been exposed to COVID-19. The V call is TRBV4-1, the J call TRBJ2-1; 8 bases agree with TRBD2. The sample consisted of PBMCs or T cells enriched from blood (not recorded which). CDR3 sequence: CASSQGTTSGWPYNEQFF. The CDR3 coding sequence is TGCGCCAGCAGCCAAGGCACCACTAGCGGCTGGCCGTACAATGAGCAGTTCTTC.